This paragraph reports one TCR beta chain. Its antigen is unidentified. This record belongs to a study of blood T cells in healthy people across ages. Findings of the study overall: Naive and antigen-experienced cells were not separated, limiting conclusive comparison. Investigators treated diversity estimates from one million T cells as underestimates.

Alongside a J-beta primer mix, a sample-barcoded 5' primer served in a second PCR lasting roughly 6 to 11 cycles. In TCRdb, the 5' RACE reads were re-called with MiXCR into one record per CDR3 protein. The sample consists of about 830,000 distinct CDR3 sequences, 62% of them appearing once. Sequencing was carried out using blood. The source of this sequence is a man aged 25 to 45 in good health.

For the CDR3, the DNA is TGCAGTGCTGAGTGGTCCTTCTATGGCTACACCTTC. This codes for CSAEWSFYGYTF. The chain uses TRBV20-1 and TRBJ1-2; D call uncertain. V lost 5 bases and J 4 bases, leaving 11 bases between the germline ends. Germline lookup yields CDR1 DFQATT and CDR2 SNEGSKA (reference sequence). The CDR3 consists of 12 residues.